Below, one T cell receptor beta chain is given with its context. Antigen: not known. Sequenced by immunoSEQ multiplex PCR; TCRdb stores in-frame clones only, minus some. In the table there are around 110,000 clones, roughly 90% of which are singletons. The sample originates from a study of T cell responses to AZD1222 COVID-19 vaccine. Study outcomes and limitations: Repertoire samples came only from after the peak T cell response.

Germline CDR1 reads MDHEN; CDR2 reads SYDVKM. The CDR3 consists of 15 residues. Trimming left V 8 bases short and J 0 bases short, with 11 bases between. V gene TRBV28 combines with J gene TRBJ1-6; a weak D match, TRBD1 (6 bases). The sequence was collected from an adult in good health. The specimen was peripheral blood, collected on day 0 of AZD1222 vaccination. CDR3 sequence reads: CASGGGSSYNSPLHF. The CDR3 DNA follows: TGTGCCAGCGGGGGCGGAAGCTCCTATAATTCACCCCTCCACTTT.